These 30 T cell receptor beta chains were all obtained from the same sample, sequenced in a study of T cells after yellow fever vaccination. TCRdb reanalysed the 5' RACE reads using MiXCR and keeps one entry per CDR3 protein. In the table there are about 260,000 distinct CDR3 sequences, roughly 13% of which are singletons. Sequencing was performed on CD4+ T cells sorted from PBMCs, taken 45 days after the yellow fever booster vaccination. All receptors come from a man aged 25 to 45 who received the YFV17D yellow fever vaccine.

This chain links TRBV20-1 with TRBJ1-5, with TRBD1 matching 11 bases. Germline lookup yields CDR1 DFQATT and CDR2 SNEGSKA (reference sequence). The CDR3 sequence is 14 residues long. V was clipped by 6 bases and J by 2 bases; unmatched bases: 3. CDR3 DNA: TGCAGTGCCAGGACAGGGGGCGGCAATCAGCCCCAGCATTTT. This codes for CSARTGGGNQPQHF.

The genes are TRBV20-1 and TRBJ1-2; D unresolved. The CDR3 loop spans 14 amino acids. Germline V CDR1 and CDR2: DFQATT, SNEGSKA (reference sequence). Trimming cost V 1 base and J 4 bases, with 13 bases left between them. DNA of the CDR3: TGCAGTGCTAGAGTCGTAGAGGGTACCTATGGCTACACCTTC. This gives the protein CSARVVEGTYGYTF.

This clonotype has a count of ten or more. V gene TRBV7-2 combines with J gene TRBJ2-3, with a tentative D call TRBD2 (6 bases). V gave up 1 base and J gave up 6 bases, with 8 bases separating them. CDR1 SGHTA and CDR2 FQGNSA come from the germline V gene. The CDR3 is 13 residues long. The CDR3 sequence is CASSLDRGDTQYF. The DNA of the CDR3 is TGTGCCAGCAGCTTAGATCGGGGGGATACGCAGTATTTT.

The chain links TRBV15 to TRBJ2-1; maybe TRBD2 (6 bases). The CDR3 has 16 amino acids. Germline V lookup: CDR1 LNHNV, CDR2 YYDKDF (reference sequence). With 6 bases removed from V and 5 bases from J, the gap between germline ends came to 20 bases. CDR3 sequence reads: CATSRGAPRSNNEQFF. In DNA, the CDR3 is TGTGCCACCAGTCGCGGGGCCCCTAGATCTAACAATGAGCAGTTCTTC.

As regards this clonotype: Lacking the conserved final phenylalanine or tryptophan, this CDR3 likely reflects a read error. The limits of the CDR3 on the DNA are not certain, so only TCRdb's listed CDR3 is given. The CDR3 loop reads CASSSEGTI. The V call is TRBV7-2, the J call TRBJ2-2; TRBD2, the table's D call, lacks a check against the DNA. CDR1 is SGHTA and CDR2 is FQGNSA in the germline V gene. The CDR3 has 9 amino acids, counting both end residues.

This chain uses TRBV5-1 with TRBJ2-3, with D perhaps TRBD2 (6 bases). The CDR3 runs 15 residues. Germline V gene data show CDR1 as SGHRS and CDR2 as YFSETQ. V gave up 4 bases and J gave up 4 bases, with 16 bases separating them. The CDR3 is CASSPTGEVPDTQYF. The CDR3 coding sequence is TGCGCCAGCAGCCCAACGGGGGAGGTACCAGATACGCAGTATTTT.

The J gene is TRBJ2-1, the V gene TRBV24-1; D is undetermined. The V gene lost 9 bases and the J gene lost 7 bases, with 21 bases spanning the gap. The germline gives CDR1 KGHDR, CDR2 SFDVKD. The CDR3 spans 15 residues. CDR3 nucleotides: TGTGCCACCGACCCCGAATTGGTAGGTAGGAATGAGCAGTTCTTC. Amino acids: CATDPELVGRNEQFF.

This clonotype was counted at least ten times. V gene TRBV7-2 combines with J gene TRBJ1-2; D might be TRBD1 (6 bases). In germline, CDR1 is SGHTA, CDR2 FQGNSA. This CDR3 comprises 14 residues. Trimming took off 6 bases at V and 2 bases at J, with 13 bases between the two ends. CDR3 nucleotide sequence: TGTGCCAGCAGTCCGGCAGGGGCAAACTATGGCTACACCTTC. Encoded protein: CASSPAGANYGYTF.

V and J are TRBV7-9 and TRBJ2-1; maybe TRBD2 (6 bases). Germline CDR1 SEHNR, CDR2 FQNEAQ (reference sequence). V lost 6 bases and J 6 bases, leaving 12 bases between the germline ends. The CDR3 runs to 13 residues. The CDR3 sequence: CASRPGGGNEQFF. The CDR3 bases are TGTGCCAGCAGGCCCGGGGGAGGCAATGAGCAGTTCTTC.

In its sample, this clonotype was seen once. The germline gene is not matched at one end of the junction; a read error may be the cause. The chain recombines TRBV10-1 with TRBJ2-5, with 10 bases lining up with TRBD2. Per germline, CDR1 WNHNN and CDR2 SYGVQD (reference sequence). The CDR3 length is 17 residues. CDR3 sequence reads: CASSKSSSGSGSETQYF. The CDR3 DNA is TGCGCCAGCAGTAAGTCGTCTAGCGGGAGCGGCAGCGAGACCCAGTACTTC.

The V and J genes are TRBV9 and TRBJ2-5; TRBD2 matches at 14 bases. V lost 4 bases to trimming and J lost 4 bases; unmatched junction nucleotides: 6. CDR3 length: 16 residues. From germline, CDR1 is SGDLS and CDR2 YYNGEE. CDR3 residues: CASSPTGLAGGETQYF. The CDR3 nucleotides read TGTGCCAGCAGCCCCACCGGACTAGCGGGAGGAGAGACCCAGTACTTC.

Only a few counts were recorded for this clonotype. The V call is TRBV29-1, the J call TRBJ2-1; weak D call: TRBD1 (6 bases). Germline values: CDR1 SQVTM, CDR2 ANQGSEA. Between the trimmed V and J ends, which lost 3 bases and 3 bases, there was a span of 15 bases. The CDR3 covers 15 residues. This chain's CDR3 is CSVDGTPESYNEQFF. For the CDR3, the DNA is TGCAGCGTTGACGGGACACCCGAAAGCTACAATGAGCAGTTCTTC.

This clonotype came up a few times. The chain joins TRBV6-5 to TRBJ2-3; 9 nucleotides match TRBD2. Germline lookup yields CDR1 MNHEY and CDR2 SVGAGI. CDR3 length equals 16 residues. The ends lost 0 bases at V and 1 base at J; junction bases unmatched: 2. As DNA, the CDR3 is TGTGCCAGCAGTTACTCTCGGACTAGCGGCACAGATACGCAGTATTTT. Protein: CASSYSRTSGTDTQYF.

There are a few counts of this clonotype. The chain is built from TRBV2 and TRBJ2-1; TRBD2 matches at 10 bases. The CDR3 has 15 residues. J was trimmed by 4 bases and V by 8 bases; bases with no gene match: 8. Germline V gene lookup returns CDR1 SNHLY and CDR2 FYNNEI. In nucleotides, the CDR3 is TGTGCCAGCCATCATAGCGGGAGGCATTACAATGAGCAGTTCTTC. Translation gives CASHHSGRHYNEQFF.

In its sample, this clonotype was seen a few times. CDR3 bases: TGTGCCAGCAGCTACCGACCCCGACAAGAGACCCAGTACTTC. As protein: CASSYRPRQETQYF. The chain uses TRBV7-2 and TRBJ2-5; D ambiguous. This CDR3 is 14 amino acids long. CDR1 is SGHTA and CDR2 is FQGNSA in the germline V gene. Trimming cost V 4 bases and J 2 bases, with 11 bases left between them.

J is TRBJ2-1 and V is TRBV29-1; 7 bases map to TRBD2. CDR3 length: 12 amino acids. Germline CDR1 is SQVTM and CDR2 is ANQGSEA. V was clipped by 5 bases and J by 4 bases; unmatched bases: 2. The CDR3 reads CSVFSGYNEQFF. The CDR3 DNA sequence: TGCAGCGTTTTTAGCGGGTACAATGAGCAGTTCTTC.

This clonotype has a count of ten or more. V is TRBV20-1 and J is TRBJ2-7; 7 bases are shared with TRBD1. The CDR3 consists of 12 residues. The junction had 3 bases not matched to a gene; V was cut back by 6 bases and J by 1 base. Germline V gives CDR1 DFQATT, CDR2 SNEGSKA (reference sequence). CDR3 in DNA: TGCAGTGCACGGACAGGATCCTACGAGCAGTACTTC. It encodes CSARTGSYEQYF.

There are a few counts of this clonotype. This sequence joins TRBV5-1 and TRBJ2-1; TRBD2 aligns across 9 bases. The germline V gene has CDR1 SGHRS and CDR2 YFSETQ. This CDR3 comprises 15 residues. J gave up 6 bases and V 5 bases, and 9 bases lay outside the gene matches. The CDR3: CASRGILAGFNEQFF. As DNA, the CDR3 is TGCGCCAGCAGGGGCATACTAGCGGGTTTCAATGAGCAGTTCTTC.

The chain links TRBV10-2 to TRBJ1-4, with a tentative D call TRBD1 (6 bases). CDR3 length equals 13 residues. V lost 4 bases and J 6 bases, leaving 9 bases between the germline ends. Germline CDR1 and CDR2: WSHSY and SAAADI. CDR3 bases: TGCGCCAGCAGTGGTGGGGGGCATGAAAAACTGTTTTTT. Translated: CASSGGGHEKLFF.

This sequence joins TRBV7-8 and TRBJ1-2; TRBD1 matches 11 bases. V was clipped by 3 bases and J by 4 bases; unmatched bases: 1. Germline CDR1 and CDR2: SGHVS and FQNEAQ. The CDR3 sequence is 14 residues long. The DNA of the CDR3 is TGTGCCAGCAGCTTCGGGACAGGGGGCTATGGCTACACCTTC. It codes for CASSFGTGGYGYTF. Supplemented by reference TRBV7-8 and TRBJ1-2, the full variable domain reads GAGVSQSPRYKVAKRGQDVALRCDPISGHVSLFWYQQALGQGPEFLTYFQNEAQLDKSGLPSDRFFAERPEGSVSTLKIQRTQQEDSAVYLCASSFGTGGYGYTFGSGTRLTVV.

CDR3 loop: CSVHVETQYF. The DNA of the CDR3 is TGCAGCGTTCACGTAGAGACCCAGTACTTC. The chain links TRBV29-1 to TRBJ2-5; D call uncertain. Trimming shortened V by 5 bases and J by 4 bases, and 5 bases separated the two germline ends. There are 10 residues in the CDR3. Germline loops: CDR1 SQVTM, CDR2 ANQGSEA.

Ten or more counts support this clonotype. The CDR3 DNA reads TGTGCCACCAGTGATCGCACAGATACGCAGTATTTT. Encoded protein: CATSDRTDTQYF. J is TRBJ2-3 and V is TRBV24-1; no clear D gene. Trimming shortened V by 3 bases and J by 1 base, and 1 base separated the two germline ends. Per germline, CDR1 KGHDR and CDR2 SFDVKD. CDR3 length: 12 residues.

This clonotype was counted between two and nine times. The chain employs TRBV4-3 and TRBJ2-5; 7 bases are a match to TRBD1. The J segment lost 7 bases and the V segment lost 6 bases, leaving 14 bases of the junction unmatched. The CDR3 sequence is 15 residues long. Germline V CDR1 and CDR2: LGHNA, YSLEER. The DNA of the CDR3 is TGCGCCAGCAGTCACGCCGCGACAGGGTCGGGGACCCAGTACTTC. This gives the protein CASSHAATGSGTQYF.

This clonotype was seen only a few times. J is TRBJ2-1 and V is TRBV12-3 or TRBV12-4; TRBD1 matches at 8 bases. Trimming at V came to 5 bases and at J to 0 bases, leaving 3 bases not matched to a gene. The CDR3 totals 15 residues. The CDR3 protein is CASSRDRGSYNEQFF. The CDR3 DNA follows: TGTGCCAGCAGTCGAGACAGGGGCTCCTACAATGAGCAGTTCTTC.

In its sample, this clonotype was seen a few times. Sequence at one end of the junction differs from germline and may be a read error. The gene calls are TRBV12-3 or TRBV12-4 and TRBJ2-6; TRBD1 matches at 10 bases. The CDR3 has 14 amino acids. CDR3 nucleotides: TGTGCCAGCAGCCAGGACAGGGGGGTCAACGTCCTGACTTTC. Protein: CASSQDRGVNVLTF.

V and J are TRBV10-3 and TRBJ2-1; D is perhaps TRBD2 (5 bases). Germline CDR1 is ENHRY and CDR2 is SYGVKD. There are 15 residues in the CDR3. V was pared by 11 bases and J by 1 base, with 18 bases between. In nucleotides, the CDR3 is TGTGCCGCCAAAGGAGGCGGGTCATCCTACAATGAGCAGTTCTTC. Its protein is CAAKGGGSSYNEQFF.

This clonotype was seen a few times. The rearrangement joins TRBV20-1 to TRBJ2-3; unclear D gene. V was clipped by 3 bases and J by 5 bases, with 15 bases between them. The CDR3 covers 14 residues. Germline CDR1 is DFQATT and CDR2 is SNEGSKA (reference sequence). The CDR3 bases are TGCAGTGCTAGCTATTCGGCCGCCGGAGATACGCAGTATTTT. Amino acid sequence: CSASYSAAGDTQYF.

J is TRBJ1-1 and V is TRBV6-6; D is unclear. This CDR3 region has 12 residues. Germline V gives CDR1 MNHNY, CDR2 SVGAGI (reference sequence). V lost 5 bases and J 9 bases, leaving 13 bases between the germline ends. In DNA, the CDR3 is TGTGCCAGCAGTGTACGTACGGACCAAGCTTTCTTT. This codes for CASSVRTDQAFF.

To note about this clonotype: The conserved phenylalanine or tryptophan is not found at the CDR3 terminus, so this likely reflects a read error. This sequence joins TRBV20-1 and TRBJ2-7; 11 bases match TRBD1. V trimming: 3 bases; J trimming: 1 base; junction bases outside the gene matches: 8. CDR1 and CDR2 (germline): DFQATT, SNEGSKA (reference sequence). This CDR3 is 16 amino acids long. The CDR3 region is CSARGQGERVSYEQYL. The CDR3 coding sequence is TGCAGTGCTAGGGGACAGGGGGAGAGGGTTTCCTACGAGCAGTACCTC.

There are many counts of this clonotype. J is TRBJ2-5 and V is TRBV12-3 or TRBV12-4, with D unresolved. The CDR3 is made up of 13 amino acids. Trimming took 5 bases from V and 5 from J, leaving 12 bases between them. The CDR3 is CASSTSKVETQYF. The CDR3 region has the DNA TGTGCCAGCAGTACCTCTAAAGTTGAGACCCAGTACTTC.